These 19 T cell receptor beta chains were sequenced from one sample in a study of response to subunit inactivated influenza vaccine. TCRdb reprocessed the RT-PCR reads via MiXCR and lists one record per CDR3 protein. The sample contains about 520,000 distinct CDR3 sequences, 7.2% of which appear only once. Sequenced material: PBMCs from blood, taken less than 25 months after vaccination. The receptors derive from a man between 50 and 75 years old who received an inactivated influenza vaccine.

The table lists this clonotype with a few counts. The chain joins TRBV20-1 to TRBJ2-7; TRBD1 matches 7 bases. The V gene end was trimmed by 4 bases and the J gene end by 6 bases; junction bases not matched to a gene: 15. This CDR3 is built from 15 residues. The germline CDR1 and CDR2 sequences are DFQATT and SNEGSKA (reference sequence). The CDR3 spells CSATQTASTGLEQYF. As DNA, the CDR3 is TGCAGTGCTACCCAGACTGCCTCGACAGGGCTCGAGCAGTACTTC.

This clonotype appeared a few times. The V and J genes are TRBV2 and TRBJ2-5, with D perhaps TRBD2 (5 bases). Germline V lookup: CDR1 SNHLY, CDR2 FYNNEI. Deletions cut 4 bases from V and 5 bases from J, with 11 bases between. The CDR3 sequence is 13 residues long. CDR3 DNA sequence: TGTGCCAGCAGTGTGCCACGAGGGGAGACCCAGTACTTC. This gives the protein CASSVPRGETQYF.

This clonotype has a handful of counts. This sequence joins TRBV19 and TRBJ2-3; maybe TRBD2 (7 bases). The V gene's germline CDR1 is LNHDA and CDR2 SQIVND (reference sequence). Trimming shortened V by 7 bases and J by 2 bases, and 19 bases separated the two germline ends. The CDR3 is made up of 16 amino acids. The CDR3: CASTGRGFRFTDTQYF. The CDR3 region has the DNA TGTGCCAGTACTGGGAGGGGGTTCCGGTTCACAGATACGCAGTATTTT.

V is TRBV5-1 and J is TRBJ2-3; tentatively, D is TRBD2 (6 bases). CDR1 and CDR2 (germline): SGHRS, YFSETQ. This CDR3 is built from 18 residues. The V gene lost 4 bases and the J gene lost 1 base, with 22 bases spanning the gap. CDR3 loop: CASSTPNRDLGGTDTQYF. The CDR3 DNA follows: TGCGCCAGCAGCACCCCCAACCGGGACTTAGGCGGCACAGATACGCAGTATTTT.

The table lists this clonotype with many counts. This chain links TRBV6-2 or TRBV6-3 with TRBJ1-2; D gene uncertain. Germline CDR1 is MNHEY and CDR2 is SVGEGT. The CDR3 is 12 residues long. Trimming stripped 6 bases from V and 4 bases from J, with 9 bases between. The CDR3 region is CASSSEVYGYTF. CDR3 sequence (DNA): TGTGCCAGCAGCTCAGAGGTCTATGGCTACACCTTC.

The gene calls are TRBV4-2 and TRBJ2-2; TRBD2 aligns across 7 bases. V shed 7 bases and J 6 bases; nucleotides not matched to a gene: 11. The CDR3 spans 15 residues. The V gene's germline CDR1 is LGHNA and CDR2 YNFKEQ. Here the CDR3 DNA reads TGTGCCAGCAAAGGGGCGAGCGGGGTCGCCGGGGAGCTGTTTTTT. Translating it yields CASKGASGVAGELFF.

This clonotype has a count of ten or more. The rearrangement joins TRBV7-8 to TRBJ1-1; 7 bases line up with TRBD1. CDR3 length equals 16 residues. Germline V gene lookup returns CDR1 SGHVS and CDR2 FQNEAQ. V dropped 0 bases and J dropped 0; count of bases not matched to a gene: 4. As DNA, the CDR3 is TGTGCCAGCAGCTTAGCGGCGGGACAGATGAACACTGAAGCTTTCTTT. Residues: CASSLAAGQMNTEAFF.

This clonotype was found many times. The chain carries TRBV10-3 and TRBJ2-7, with no clear D. Deletions cut 6 bases from V and 4 bases from J, with 19 bases between. The CDR3 spans 15 residues. Germline V gene sequence: CDR1 ENHRY, CDR2 SYGVKD. CDR3: CAISLDKGLWYEQYF. CDR3 coding DNA: TGTGCCATCAGCCTTGACAAGGGCCTTTGGTACGAGCAGTACTTC.

This clonotype came up a few times. The chain combines TRBV5-5 with TRBJ2-5; 10 bases are a match to TRBD2. The CDR3 has 17 amino acids. V dropped 0 bases and J dropped 4; count of bases not matched to a gene: 9. Germline V gene data show CDR1 as SGHKS and CDR2 as YYEKEE (reference sequence). CDR3 region: CASSLGPSGRGGETQYF. DNA of the CDR3: TGTGCCAGCAGCTTGGGCCCTAGCGGGAGAGGGGGAGAGACCCAGTACTTC.

This clonotype was seen repeatedly, ten times or more. V gene TRBV20-1 combines with J gene TRBJ1-1, with 11 bases that match TRBD1. CDR1 and CDR2 (germline): DFQATT, SNEGSKA (reference sequence). There are 13 residues in the CDR3. With 4 bases clipped from V and 8 bases from J, the junction kept 6 bases outside the gene matches. The CDR3 loop reads CSATRRTGGEAFF. DNA of the CDR3: TGCAGTGCTACACGTCGGACAGGGGGCGAAGCTTTCTTT.

This clonotype was detected only a few times. The chain links TRBV2 to TRBJ2-1; D tentatively reads TRBD1 or TRBD2 (6 bases each). This CDR3 comprises 15 residues. V was shortened by 3 bases and J by 4 bases, with 13 bases between the two germline ends. Germline lookup yields CDR1 SNHLY and CDR2 FYNNEI. The DNA of the CDR3 is TGTGCCAGCAGTGATGTCGGAGGGGGTTACAATGAGCAGTTCTTC. Translation gives CASSDVGGGYNEQFF.

This clonotype was seen a few times. In DNA, the CDR3 is TGTGCCAGCAGTTACTCGACAGGGGCCGAGGCCAAAAACATTCAGTACTTC. It encodes CASSYSTGAEAKNIQYF. V and J are TRBV6-5 and TRBJ2-4; 8 bases match TRBD1. CDR1 is MNHEY and CDR2 is SVGAGI in the germline V gene. V shed 0 bases, J shed 1 base, and the junction held 5 bases outside the gene matches. The CDR3 spans 17 residues.

In DNA form, the CDR3 reads TGCGCCAGCAGCCCCGGGGGTGCGGTGGCTTACCCCGACGAGCAGTACTTC. It encodes CASSPGGAVAYPDEQYF. The chain recombines TRBV4-1 with TRBJ2-7; weak D call: TRBD2 (6 bases). The CDR3 totals 17 residues. The germline V and J ends were trimmed by 4 bases and 5 bases, with 24 bases remaining between them. Germline values: CDR1 MGHRA, CDR2 YSYEKL.

This clonotype was seen more than once but under ten times. V gene TRBV5-1 combines with J gene TRBJ2-2; TRBD1 is a possible D gene (5 bases). The ends were cut back, 1 base at V and 4 bases at J, with 14 bases in the middle. CDR3 length equals 16 residues. CDR1 is SGHRS and CDR2 is YFSETQ in the germline V gene. CDR3: CASSLSQQASTGELFF. CDR3 sequence (DNA): TGCGCCAGCAGCTTGAGCCAACAGGCTTCCACCGGGGAGCTGTTTTTT.

The rearrangement uses TRBV12-3 or TRBV12-4 and TRBJ1-5, with D perhaps matching TRBD1 (6 bases). Trimming left V 3 bases short and J 7 bases short, with 13 bases between. The CDR3 loop spans 14 amino acids. The chain's CDR3 is CASSFGGLGQPQHF. Here the CDR3 DNA reads TGTGCCAGCAGTTTTGGGGGGCTGGGGCAGCCCCAGCATTTT.

The chain employs TRBV15 and TRBJ2-3; D not resolved. The CDR3 runs 15 residues. The V and J ends lost 8 bases and 1 base respectively, with 16 bases between them. The germline gives CDR1 LNHNV, CDR2 YYDKDF (reference sequence). In nucleotides, the CDR3 is TGTGCCACCTCAAAGTGTAGAAGTGGCACAGATACGCAGTATTTT. This translates into CATSKCRSGTDTQYF.

V and J are TRBV4-2 and TRBJ2-6; either TRBD1 or TRBD2 may supply D (6 bases each). The V gene lost 3 bases and the J gene lost 0 bases, with 18 bases spanning the gap. This CDR3 has 19 residues. In germline, CDR1 is LGHNA, CDR2 YNFKEQ. CDR3 DNA: TGTGCCAGCAGCCACGTTGAGGGGGGTTCCAACTCTGGGGCCAACGTCCTGACTTTC. Translating gives CASSHVEGGSNSGANVLTF.

This clonotype has only a few counts. The chain recombines TRBV12-3 or TRBV12-4 with TRBJ2-7, with 9 nucleotides matching TRBD1. The CDR3 spans 14 residues. V was clipped by 6 bases and J by 0 bases; unmatched bases: 3. The CDR3 DNA is TGTGCCAGCAGGCGACAGGGGGTCTCCTACGAGCAGTACTTC. Translation gives CASRRQGVSYEQYF.

This rearrangement joins TRBV19 to TRBJ2-7, with D tentatively TRBD1 (6 bases). The germline CDR1 and CDR2 sequences are LNHDA and SQIVND (reference sequence). The CDR3 totals 14 residues. V was pared by 3 bases and J by 6 bases, with 15 bases between. The CDR3 region is CASSMGTRFGEQYF. CDR3 nucleotide sequence: TGTGCCAGTAGTATGGGGACACGGTTTGGCGAGCAGTACTTC.